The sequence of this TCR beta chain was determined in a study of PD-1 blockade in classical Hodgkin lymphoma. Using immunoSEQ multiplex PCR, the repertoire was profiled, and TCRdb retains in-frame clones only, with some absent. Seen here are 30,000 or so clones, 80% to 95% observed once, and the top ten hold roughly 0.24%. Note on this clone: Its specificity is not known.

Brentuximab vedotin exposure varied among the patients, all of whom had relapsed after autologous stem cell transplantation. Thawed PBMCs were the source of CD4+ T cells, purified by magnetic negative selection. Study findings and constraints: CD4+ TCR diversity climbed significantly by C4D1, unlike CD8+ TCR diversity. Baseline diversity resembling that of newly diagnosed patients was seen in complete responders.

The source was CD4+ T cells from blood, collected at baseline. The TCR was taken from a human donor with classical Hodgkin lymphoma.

The chain's CDR3 is CASSLGRGAASYEQYF. The CDR3, as DNA: TGTGCCAGCAGCTTAGGCCGGGGGGCGGCAAGCTACGAGCAGTACTTC. This chain joins TRBV7-9 and TRBJ2-7; the D gene is possibly TRBD2 (7 bases). The germline gives CDR1 SEHNR, CDR2 FQNEAQ (reference sequence). Trimming removed 1 base from V and 3 bases from J, with 16 bases in between. The CDR3 runs to 16 residues.